One and the same sample provided the 30 T cell receptor beta chains below, sequenced in a study of shared clonotypes between healthy human individuals. The repertoire was sequenced with immunoSEQ multiplex PCR; TCRdb's copy has only in-frame clones and lacks some. The table includes roughly 2.2 million clones, approximately 95% detected once. Sequencing was done on a sample of naive CD4+ T cells from PBMCs. Subset in this sample: CD45RA+ positively selected. The receptor source for this set is a man between 18 and 29 years old in good health. Some clones in this sample may be carry-over from other donors' samples.

This chain connects TRBV29-1 to TRBJ2-2; 7 bases line up with TRBD1. Losses at the gene ends were 7 bases for V and 0 bases for J; bases not matched to a gene: 5. This CDR3 is 14 amino acids long. The germline V gene encodes CDR1 SQVTM and CDR2 ANQGSEA. CDR3 DNA: TGCAGCGGGGGGACAGTAGCGAACACCGGGGAGCTGTTTTTT. Translation gives CSGGTVANTGELFF.

V and J are TRBV7-9 and TRBJ1-4; D is unclear. Germline V lookup: CDR1 SEHNR, CDR2 FQNEAQ (reference sequence). This CDR3 has 15 residues. Trimming took off 5 bases at V and 5 bases at J, with 15 bases between the two ends. The CDR3 loop is CASSLPRVGNEKLFF. In DNA, the CDR3 is TGTGCCAGCAGCCTTCCTAGGGTGGGGAATGAAAAACTGTTTTTT. Drawing the rest from reference TRBV7-9 and TRBJ1-4, the complete variable domain is DTGVSQNPRHKITKRGQNVTFRCDPISEHNRLYWYRQTLGQGPEFLTYFQNEAQLEKSRLLSDRFSAERPKGSFSTLEIQRTEQGDSAMYLCASSLPRVGNEKLFFGSGTQLSVL.

The chain links TRBV4-3 to TRBJ1-2, with 8 bases that match TRBD1. The V gene's germline CDR1 is LGHNA and CDR2 YSLEER. V lost 3 bases to trimming and J lost 0 bases; unmatched junction nucleotides: 6. This CDR3 comprises 16 residues. The CDR3 reads CASSQETGASNYGYTF. The DNA for the CDR3 is TGCGCCAGCAGCCAGGAGACAGGGGCCTCTAACTATGGCTACACCTTC.

The table lists this clone with a count of one. Other nucleotide sequences in the sample specify the same CDR3. The chain couples TRBV7-9 to TRBJ1-5; D not resolved. The germline V and J ends were trimmed by 5 bases and 4 bases, with 6 bases remaining between them. The V gene's germline CDR1 is SEHNR and CDR2 FQNEAQ (reference sequence). The CDR3 extends over 12 amino acids. The CDR3, as DNA: TGTGCCAGCAGCGACCGAAATCAGCCCCAGCATTTT. It specifies CASSDRNQPQHF. Full variable domain (missing parts from reference TRBV7-9 and TRBJ1-5): DTGVSQNPRHKITKRGQNVTFRCDPISEHNRLYWYRQTLGQGPEFLTYFQNEAQLEKSRLLSDRFSAERPKGSFSTLEIQRTEQGDSAMYLCASSDRNQPQHFGDGTRLSIL.

V usage is TRBV28 and J usage is TRBJ2-5; D might be TRBD1 (5 bases). This CDR3 has 15 amino acids. V shed 4 bases and J shed 1 base, with 13 bases lying between them. The germline V gene has CDR1 MDHEN and CDR2 SYDVKM. The CDR3 region is CASSSPGGAQETQYF. CDR3 nucleotides: TGTGCCAGCAGTTCCCCCGGTGGGGCCCAAGAGACCCAGTACTTC.

The chain is built from TRBV5-5 and TRBJ2-6; D call uncertain. This CDR3 has 14 amino acids. V gave up 1 base and J gave up 1 base, with 3 bases separating them. Germline V CDR1 and CDR2: SGHKS, YYEKEE (reference sequence). The CDR3 sequence: CASSLFSGANVLTF. The CDR3 region has the DNA TGTGCCAGCAGCTTGTTTTCTGGGGCCAACGTCCTGACTTTC. The whole variable domain, remainder taken from reference TRBV5-5 and TRBJ2-6, is DAGVTQSPTHLIKTRGQQVTLRCSPISGHKSVSWYQQVLGQGPQFIFQYYEKEERGRGNFPDRFSARQFPNYSSELNVNALLLGDSALYLCASSLFSGANVLTFGAGSRLTVL.

This clone occurred once. This rearrangement joins TRBV7-3 to TRBJ2-7; TRBD2 might be the D (6 bases). CDR3 length equals 14 residues. V lost 5 bases and J 0 bases, leaving 11 bases between the germline ends. Germline V gives CDR1 SGHTA, CDR2 FQGTGA. This CDR3 is CASSQGGSSYEQYF. Here the CDR3 DNA reads TGTGCCAGCAGCCAAGGAGGGAGCTCCTACGAGCAGTACTTC.

Here the CDR3 DNA reads TGTGCCAGCAGCCCAGGGACTAGCGGGAGTTACAATGAGCAGTTCTTC. Translation gives CASSPGTSGSYNEQFF. The chain joins TRBV5-6 to TRBJ2-1, with TRBD2 identical over 14 bases. V dropped 4 bases and J dropped 4; count of bases not matched to a gene: 4. The CDR3 extends over 16 amino acids. Per the germline V gene, CDR1 is SGHDT and CDR2 is YYEEEE.

The chain joins TRBV11-2 to TRBJ2-1; tentative D call: TRBD2 (5 bases). Germline CDR1 is SGHAT and CDR2 is FQNNGV. This CDR3 spans 14 amino acids. V was clipped by 2 bases and J by 6 bases, with 11 bases between them. CDR3 DNA: TGTGCCAGCAGCTTAACCCTAGCAGCCAATGAGCAGTTCTTC. The encoded protein is CASSLTLAANEQFF.

The CDR3 spells CASSFSGGTEAFF. DNA for the CDR3: TGTGCCAGCAGCTTCTCAGGGGGCACTGAAGCTTTCTTT. The V call is TRBV14, the J call TRBJ1-1; TRBD1 matches 7 bases. The junction had 4 bases not matched to a gene; V was cut back by 5 bases and J by 4 bases. Per the germline V gene, CDR1 is SGHDN and CDR2 is FVKESK. This CDR3 has 13 amino acids. The full variable domain, completed using reference TRBV14 and TRBJ1-1, is EAGVTQFPSHSVIEKGQTVTLRCDPISGHDNLYWYRRVMGKEIKFLLHFVKESKQDESGMPNNRFLAERTGGTYSTLKVQPAELEDSGVYFCASSFSGGTEAFFGQGTRLTVV.

The genes are TRBV7-2 and TRBJ2-1; TRBD2 agrees at 15 bases. This CDR3 has 17 residues. The germline V gene encodes CDR1 SGHTA and CDR2 FQGNSA. Trimming cost V 3 bases and J 8 bases; bases outside gene matches: 8. DNA for the CDR3: TGTGCCAGCAGCTTTCGATGGACTAGCGGGAGGGGCGATGAGCAGTTCTTC. This translates into CASSFRWTSGRGDEQFF.

This sequence joins TRBV9 and TRBJ2-1; 8 bases are shared with TRBD2. Germline-derived CDR1 and CDR2 are SGDLS and YYNGEE. The CDR3 is 13 amino acids. J lost 8 bases, V lost 6 bases, and 7 bases had no gene match. The CDR3 region has the DNA TGTGCCAGCAAACGGGAGGGCCTCTATGAGCAGTTCTTC. It encodes CASKREGLYEQFF.

This chain uses TRBV9 with TRBJ2-7; possible D gene TRBD2, 6 bases. This CDR3 region has 14 residues. Germline CDR1 SGDLS, CDR2 YYNGEE. Trimming removed 4 bases from V and 3 bases from J, with 14 bases in between. The CDR3 region is CASSPVGTFYEQYF. The CDR3 DNA sequence: TGTGCCAGCAGCCCAGTAGGGACTTTCTACGAGCAGTACTTC. The complete variable domain, with remaining parts taken from reference TRBV9 and TRBJ2-7, reads DSGVTQTPKHLITATGQRVTLRCSPRSGDLSVYWYQQSLDQGLQFLIQYYNGEERAKGNILERFSAQQFPDLHSELNLSSLELGDSALYFCASSPVGTFYEQYFGPGTRLTVT.

In DNA form, the CDR3 reads TGTGCCAGCAGGATACTAGCGGGCCAAGAGACCCAGTACTTC. This codes for CASRILAGQETQYF. The genes are TRBV6-5 and TRBJ2-5; 9 bases map to TRBD2. This CDR3 contains 14 residues. V was pared by 6 bases and J by 1 base, with 3 bases of the junction left unmatched. Germline CDR1 MNHEY, CDR2 SVGAGI.

The chain has TRBV2 and TRBJ2-7, with a tentative D call TRBD2 (6 bases). Germline lookup yields CDR1 SNHLY and CDR2 FYNNEI. Deletions cut 7 bases from V and 3 bases from J, with 16 bases between. The CDR3 covers 14 residues. For the CDR3, the DNA is TGTGCCAGCACCGCAGGACGGGGGAACTACGAGCAGTACTTC. This translates into CASTAGRGNYEQYF.

This clone was counted between two and nine times. The genes are TRBV30 and TRBJ1-5, with a weak D call TRBD1 (6 bases). CDR1 and CDR2 from the germline V gene are GTSNPN and SVGIG (reference sequence). The CDR3 is 13 residues long. Trimming shortened V by 1 base and J by 5 bases, and 9 bases separated the two germline ends. The CDR3 DNA sequence: TGTGCCTGGAGTGAGGACAGTTATCAGCCCCAGCATTTT. Its protein is CAWSEDSYQPQHF.

This clone was seen a handful of times. The rearrangement joins TRBV14 to TRBJ1-1, with D unresolved. The germline V gene encodes CDR1 SGHDN and CDR2 FVKESK. The CDR3 is 13 residues long. The V and J ends lost 0 bases and 1 base respectively, with 3 bases between them. Here the CDR3 reads CASSQDGNTEAFF. Here the CDR3 DNA reads TGTGCCAGCAGCCAAGACGGGAACACTGAAGCTTTCTTT.

As regards this clone: Other DNA sequences from this sample encode an identical CDR3 as well. V and J are TRBV2 and TRBJ1-1; D may be TRBD1 (6 bases). The CDR3 totals 14 residues. Trimming removed 1 base at V and 2 bases at J, with 8 bases between. From germline, CDR1 is SNHLY and CDR2 FYNNEI. CDR3 region: CASSEGGANTEAFF. The CDR3 DNA follows: TGTGCCAGCAGTGAAGGGGGGGCAAACACTGAAGCTTTCTTT.

This chain uses TRBV7-2 with TRBJ2-7, with 12 bases identical to TRBD2. Germline values: CDR1 SGHTA, CDR2 FQGNSA. The CDR3 has 16 amino acids. The trim removed 1 base at V and 6 bases at J, leaving 7 bases unmatched. The CDR3 DNA reads as TGTGCCAGCAGCTTAGGGCTAGCGGGAGGGCGGGGCGAGCAGTACTTC. Translated, it gives CASSLGLAGGRGEQYF. The variable domain in full, completed from reference TRBV7-2 and TRBJ2-7, reads GAGVSQSPSNKVTEKGKDVELRCDPISGHTALYWYRQSLGQGLEFLIYFQGNSAPDKSGLPSDRFSAERTGGSVSTLTIQRTQQEDSAVYLCASSLGLAGGRGEQYFGPGTRLTVT.

This chain connects TRBV5-8 to TRBJ2-1; no firm D call. The germline V gene encodes CDR1 SGHTS and CDR2 YDEGEE. V gave up 10 bases and J gave up 5 bases, with 16 bases separating them. CDR3 length: 13 residues. In nucleotides, the CDR3 is TGTGCCGGAGTAGGGTATGCGCACAATGAGCAGTTCTTC. It translates to CAGVGYAHNEQFF.

This chain uses TRBV27 with TRBJ2-1; 13 positions match TRBD2. The CDR3 consists of 17 residues. Germline CDR1 MNHEY, CDR2 SMNVEV (reference sequence). J gave up 6 bases and V 8 bases, and 13 bases lay outside the gene matches. The CDR3, as DNA: TGTGCCAGCGCCGCCACCAAGACTAGCGGGAGGCCCAATGAGCAGTTCTTC. Encoded protein: CASAATKTSGRPNEQFF.

The J gene is TRBJ2-1, the V gene TRBV27, with TRBD2 matching over 16 bases. The CDR3 runs to 19 residues. V shed 5 bases, J shed 0 bases, and the junction held 7 bases outside the gene matches. Germline V gives CDR1 MNHEY, CDR2 SMNVEV (reference sequence). For the CDR3, the DNA is TGTGCCAGCAGTCCGGGACTAGCGGGAGGGTTGGGCTCCTACAATGAGCAGTTCTTC. Translating it yields CASSPGLAGGLGSYNEQFF.

V gene TRBV5-1 combines with J gene TRBJ2-3; D is perhaps TRBD2 (5 bases). The CDR3 totals 16 residues. V dropped 3 bases and J dropped 1 base, with 15 bases sitting between them. The germline CDR1 and CDR2 sequences are SGHRS and YFSETQ. DNA for the CDR3: TGCGCCAGCAGCTCGGGATCCTCGATTGGCACAGATACGCAGTATTTT. The encoded protein is CASSSGSSIGTDTQYF.

V and J are TRBV25-1 and TRBJ1-1; D is possibly TRBD1 (6 bases). Trimming removed 1 base from V and 3 bases from J, with 9 bases in between. Germline V gene lookup returns CDR1 MGHDK and CDR2 SYGVNS. The CDR3 has 14 residues. The CDR3 DNA reads as TGTGCCAGCAGTGAATCAGGGGCGTACACTGAAGCTTTCTTT. This sequence encodes CASSESGAYTEAFF.

V gene TRBV6-1 combines with J gene TRBJ2-7; D is possibly TRBD1 (5 bases). Trimming removed 5 bases at V and 1 base at J, with 12 bases between. CDR3 length equals 14 residues. Germline CDR1 MNHNS, CDR2 SASEGT. CDR3 sequence: CASSLRDRSYEQYF. In DNA form, the CDR3 reads TGTGCCAGCAGTCTCAGGGATAGGTCCTACGAGCAGTACTTC.

The chain recombines TRBV2 with TRBJ2-5; the D is unclear. CDR3 size: 14 residues. The V end lost 5 bases, the J end lost 1 base, and 11 bases lay between the germline ends. Germline values: CDR1 SNHLY, CDR2 FYNNEI. The CDR3 nucleotides read TGTGCCAGCAGTCAAGAATGGACCCAAGAGACCCAGTACTTC. Translating gives CASSQEWTQETQYF.

This rearrangement joins TRBV30 to TRBJ2-1, with TRBD2 matching 8 bases. CDR1 and CDR2 (germline): GTSNPN, SVGIG (reference sequence). This CDR3 region has 14 residues. V was pared by 6 bases and J by 9 bases, with 13 bases of the junction left unmatched. CDR3 coding DNA: TGTGCCTGCAGCGGGAGTTTTATTCAGGGTGAGCAGTTCTTC. Protein sequence: CACSGSFIQGEQFF.

The chain uses TRBV7-9 and TRBJ1-4; perhaps TRBD1 as D (6 bases). V was cut by 5 bases and J by 4 bases, with 14 bases left in between. The V gene's germline CDR1 is SEHNR and CDR2 FQNEAQ (reference sequence). The CDR3 spans 15 residues. CDR3 coding DNA: TGTGCCAGCAGCGGGGGGCAGGTATATAATGAAAAACTGTTTTTT. Translated: CASSGGQVYNEKLFF.

Points on this clone: The conserved phenylalanine or tryptophan normally closing the CDR3 is absent here, so this likely arose from a read error. Because the CDR3's place on the DNA is in doubt, the DNA is left out and the CDR3 is given as listed by TCRdb. The V gene is TRBV20-1, the J gene TRBJ2-3; TRBD2 is taken as the D call from the table, unchecked against the DNA. The germline gives CDR1 DFQATT, CDR2 SNEGSKA (reference sequence). The CDR3 is 8 residues long, ends included. The CDR3 sequence: CSARGEAL.

This chain connects TRBV7-9 to TRBJ1-1; D gene uncertain. The V end lost 1 base, the J end lost 1 base, and 10 bases lay between the germline ends. There are 15 residues in the CDR3. Germline V gene lookup returns CDR1 SEHNR and CDR2 FQNEAQ (reference sequence). DNA of the CDR3: TGTGCCAGCAGCTTAGAGCCCTTAGCGAACACTGAAGCTTTCTTT. It yields the protein CASSLEPLANTEAFF. Together with reference TRBV7-9 and TRBJ1-1, the CDR3 gives the full variable domain: DTGVSQNPRHKITKRGQNVTFRCDPISEHNRLYWYRQTLGQGPEFLTYFQNEAQLEKSRLLSDRFSAERPKGSFSTLEIQRTEQGDSAMYLCASSLEPLANTEAFFGQGTRLTVV.